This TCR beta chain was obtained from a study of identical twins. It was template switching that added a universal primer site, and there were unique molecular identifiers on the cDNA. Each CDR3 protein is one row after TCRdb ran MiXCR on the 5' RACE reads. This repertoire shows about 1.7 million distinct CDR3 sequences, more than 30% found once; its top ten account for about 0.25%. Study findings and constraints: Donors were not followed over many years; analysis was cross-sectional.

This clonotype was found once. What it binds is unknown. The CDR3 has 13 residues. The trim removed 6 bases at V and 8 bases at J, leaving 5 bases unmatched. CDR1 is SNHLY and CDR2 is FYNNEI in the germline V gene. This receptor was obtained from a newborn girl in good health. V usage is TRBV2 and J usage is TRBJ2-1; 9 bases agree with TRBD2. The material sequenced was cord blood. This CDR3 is CASRDWTSDEQFF. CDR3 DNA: TGTGCCAGCAGGGATTGGACTAGCGATGAGCAGTTCTTC.